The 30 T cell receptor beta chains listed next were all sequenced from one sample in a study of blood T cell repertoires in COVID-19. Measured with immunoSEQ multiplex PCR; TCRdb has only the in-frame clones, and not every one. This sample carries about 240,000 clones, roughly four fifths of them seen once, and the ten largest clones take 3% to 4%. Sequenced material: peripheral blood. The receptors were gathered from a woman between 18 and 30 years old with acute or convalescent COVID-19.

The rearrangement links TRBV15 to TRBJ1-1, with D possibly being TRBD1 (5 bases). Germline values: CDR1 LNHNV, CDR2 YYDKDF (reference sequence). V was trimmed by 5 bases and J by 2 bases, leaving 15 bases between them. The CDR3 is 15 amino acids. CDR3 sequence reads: CATSSRRQGNTEAFF. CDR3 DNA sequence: TGTGCCACCAGCTCCCGACGCCAGGGTAACACTGAAGCTTTCTTT.

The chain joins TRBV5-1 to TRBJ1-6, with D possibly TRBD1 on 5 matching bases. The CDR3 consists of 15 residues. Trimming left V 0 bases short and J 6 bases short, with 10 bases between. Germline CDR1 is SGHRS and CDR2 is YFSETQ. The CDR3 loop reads CASSLEGQVNSPLHF. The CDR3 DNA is TGCGCCAGCAGCTTGGAGGGGCAGGTTAATTCACCCCTCCACTTT.

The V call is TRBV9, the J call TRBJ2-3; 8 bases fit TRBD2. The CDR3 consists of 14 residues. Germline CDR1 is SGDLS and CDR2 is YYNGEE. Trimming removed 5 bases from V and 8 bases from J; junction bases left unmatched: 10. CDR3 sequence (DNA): TGTGCCAGCAGGGAGCGGGAGTGGCGCGGTACGCAGTATTTT. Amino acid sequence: CASREREWRGTQYF.

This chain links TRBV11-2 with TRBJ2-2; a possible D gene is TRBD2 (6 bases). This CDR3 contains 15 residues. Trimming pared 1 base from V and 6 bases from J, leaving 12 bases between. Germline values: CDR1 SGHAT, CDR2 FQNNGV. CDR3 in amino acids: CASSLGLVLAGELFF. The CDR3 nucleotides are TGTGCCAGCAGCTTAGGACTAGTTCTAGCCGGGGAGCTGTTTTTT.

The CDR3 region has the DNA TGTGCCAGCAGCCGGGACAGAGACGAAAAACTGTTTTTT. It is translated as CASSRDRDEKLFF. The gene calls are TRBV6-4 and TRBJ1-4; TRBD1 agrees at 7 bases. CDR1 is MRHNA and CDR2 is SNTAGT in the germline V gene. With V trimmed by 6 bases and J by 8 bases, 6 bases remained unmatched. CDR3 length: 13 residues.

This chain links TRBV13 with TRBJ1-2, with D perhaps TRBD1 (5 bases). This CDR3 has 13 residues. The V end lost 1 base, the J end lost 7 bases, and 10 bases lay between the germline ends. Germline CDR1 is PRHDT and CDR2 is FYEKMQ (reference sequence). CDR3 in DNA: TGTGCCAGCAGCTTAGTGGGAGGGACTGGCTACACCTTC. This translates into CASSLVGGTGYTF.

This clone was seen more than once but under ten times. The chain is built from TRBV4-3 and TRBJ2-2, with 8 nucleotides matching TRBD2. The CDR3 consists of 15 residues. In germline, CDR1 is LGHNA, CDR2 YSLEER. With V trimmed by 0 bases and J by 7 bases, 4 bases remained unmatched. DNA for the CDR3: TGCGCCAGCAGCCAAGAGGCGGGAGGTATCGGGGAGCTGTTTTTT. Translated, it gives CASSQEAGGIGELFF.

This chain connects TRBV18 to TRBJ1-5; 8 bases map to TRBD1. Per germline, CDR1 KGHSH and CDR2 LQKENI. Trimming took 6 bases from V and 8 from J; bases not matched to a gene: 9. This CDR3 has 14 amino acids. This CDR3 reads CASSPQGAEKPQHF. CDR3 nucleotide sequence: TGTGCCAGCTCCCCGCAGGGGGCTGAAAAGCCCCAGCATTTT.

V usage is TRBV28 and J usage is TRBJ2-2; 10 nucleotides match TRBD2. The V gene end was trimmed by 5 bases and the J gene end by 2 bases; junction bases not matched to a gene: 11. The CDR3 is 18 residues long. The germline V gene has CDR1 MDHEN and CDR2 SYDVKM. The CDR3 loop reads CASSPGPRTSGNTGELFF. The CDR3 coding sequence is TGTGCCAGCAGTCCCGGGCCCCGGACTAGCGGTAACACCGGGGAGCTGTTTTTT.

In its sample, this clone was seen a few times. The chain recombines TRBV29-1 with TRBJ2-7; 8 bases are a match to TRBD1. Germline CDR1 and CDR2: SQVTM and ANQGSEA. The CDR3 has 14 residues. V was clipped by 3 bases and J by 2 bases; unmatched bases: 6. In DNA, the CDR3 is TGCAGCGTTGACTTGGGGACAGGCCCCTACGAGCAGTACTTC. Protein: CSVDLGTGPYEQYF.

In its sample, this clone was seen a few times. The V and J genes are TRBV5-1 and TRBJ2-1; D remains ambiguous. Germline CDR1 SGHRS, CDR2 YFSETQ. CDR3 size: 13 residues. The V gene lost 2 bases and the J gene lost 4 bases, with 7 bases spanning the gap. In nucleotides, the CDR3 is TGCGCCAGCAGCTTTGGCGGTTACAATGAGCAGTTCTTC. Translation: CASSFGGYNEQFF.

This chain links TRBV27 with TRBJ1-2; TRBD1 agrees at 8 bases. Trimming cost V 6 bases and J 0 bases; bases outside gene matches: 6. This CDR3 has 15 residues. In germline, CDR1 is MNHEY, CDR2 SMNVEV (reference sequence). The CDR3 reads CASSRDRGPNYGYTF. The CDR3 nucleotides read TGTGCCAGCAGCAGAGACAGGGGCCCTAACTATGGCTACACCTTC.

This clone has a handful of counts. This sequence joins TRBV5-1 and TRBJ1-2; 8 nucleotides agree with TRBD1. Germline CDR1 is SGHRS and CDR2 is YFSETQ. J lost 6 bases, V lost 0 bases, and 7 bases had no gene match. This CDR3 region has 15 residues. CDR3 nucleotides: TGCGCCAGCAGCTTGGGTCAGGACAGGGCAAATGGCTACACCTTC. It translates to CASSLGQDRANGYTF.

The CDR3 bases are TGTGCCAGCAGCGTAGGGCGGGAGGTCTCCTACGAGCAGTACTTC. Its protein is CASSVGREVSYEQYF. The chain combines TRBV9 with TRBJ2-7; TRBD2 agrees at 8 bases. The V gene end was trimmed by 0 bases and the J gene end by 0 bases; junction bases not matched to a gene: 2. This CDR3 comprises 15 residues. Per germline, CDR1 SGDLS and CDR2 YYNGEE.

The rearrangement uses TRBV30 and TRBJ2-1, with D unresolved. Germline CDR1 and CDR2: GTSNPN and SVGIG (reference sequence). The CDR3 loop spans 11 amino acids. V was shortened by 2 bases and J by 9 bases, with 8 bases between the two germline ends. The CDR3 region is CAWSMGLEQFF. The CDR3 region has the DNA TGTGCCTGGAGTATGGGCCTTGAGCAGTTCTTC.

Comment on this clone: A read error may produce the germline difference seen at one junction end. CDR3: CASSLGQFYEQYF. DNA for the CDR3: TGTGCCAGCAGCCTAGGACAGTTCTACGAGCAGTACTTC. This chain connects TRBV13 to TRBJ2-7; the D gene is possibly TRBD1 (6 bases). Germline CDR1 is PRHDT and CDR2 is FYEKMQ (reference sequence). The CDR3 has 13 amino acids.

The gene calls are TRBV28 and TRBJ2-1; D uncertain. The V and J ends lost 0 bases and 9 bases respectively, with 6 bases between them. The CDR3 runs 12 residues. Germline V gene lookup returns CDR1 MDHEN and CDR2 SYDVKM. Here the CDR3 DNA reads TGTGCCAGCAGTTTATGGGTGAGTGAGCAGTTCTTC. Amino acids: CASSLWVSEQFF.

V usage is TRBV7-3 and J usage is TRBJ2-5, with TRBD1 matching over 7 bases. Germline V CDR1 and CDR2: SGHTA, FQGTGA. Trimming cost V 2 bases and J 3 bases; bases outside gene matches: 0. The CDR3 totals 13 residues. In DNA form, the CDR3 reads TGTGCCAGCAGCTTAGGGACAGAAGAGACCCAGTACTTC. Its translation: CASSLGTEETQYF.

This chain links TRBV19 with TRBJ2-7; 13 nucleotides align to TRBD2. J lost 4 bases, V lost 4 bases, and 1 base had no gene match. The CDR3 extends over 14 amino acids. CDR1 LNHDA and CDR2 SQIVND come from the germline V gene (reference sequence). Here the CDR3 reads CASSRTSGSYEQYF. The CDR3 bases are TGTGCCAGTAGTAGGACTAGCGGGAGTTACGAGCAGTACTTC.

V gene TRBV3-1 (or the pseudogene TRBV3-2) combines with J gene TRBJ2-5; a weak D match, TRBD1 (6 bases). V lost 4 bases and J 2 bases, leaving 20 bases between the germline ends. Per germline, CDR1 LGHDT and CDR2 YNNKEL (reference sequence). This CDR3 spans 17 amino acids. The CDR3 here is CASSRPMRTDDQETQYF. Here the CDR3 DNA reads TGTGCCAGCAGCCGGCCCATGAGGACAGACGATCAAGAGACCCAGTACTTC.

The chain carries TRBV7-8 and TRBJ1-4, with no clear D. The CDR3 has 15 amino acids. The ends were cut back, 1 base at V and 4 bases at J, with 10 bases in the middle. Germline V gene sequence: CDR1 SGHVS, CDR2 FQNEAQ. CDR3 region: CASSLGALDNEKLFF. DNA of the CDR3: TGTGCCAGCAGCTTAGGGGCGTTGGATAATGAAAAACTGTTTTTT. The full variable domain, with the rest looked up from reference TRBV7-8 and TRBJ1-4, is GAGVSQSPRYKVAKRGQDVALRCDPISGHVSLFWYQQALGQGPEFLTYFQNEAQLDKSGLPSDRFFAERPEGSVSTLKIQRTQQEDSAVYLCASSLGALDNEKLFFGSGTQLSVL.

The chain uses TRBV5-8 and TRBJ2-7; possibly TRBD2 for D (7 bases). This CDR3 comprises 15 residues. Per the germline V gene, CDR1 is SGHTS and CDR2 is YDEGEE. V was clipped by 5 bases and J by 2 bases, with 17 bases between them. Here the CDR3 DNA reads TGTGCCAGCAGTTACGGACTAGGGGGGACCTACGAGCAGTACTTC. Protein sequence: CASSYGLGGTYEQYF.

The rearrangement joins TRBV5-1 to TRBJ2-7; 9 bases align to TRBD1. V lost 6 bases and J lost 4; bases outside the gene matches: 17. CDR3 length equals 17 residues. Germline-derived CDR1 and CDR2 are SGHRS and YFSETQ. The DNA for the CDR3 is TGCGCCAGCACCCAAACGGGAGGAGGACAGGGGTTGTACGAGCAGTACTTC. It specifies CASTQTGGGQGLYEQYF.

CDR3 nucleotide sequence: TGTGCCAGCAGCTTTAACGGGGAGCTGTTTTTT. Translating it yields CASSFNGELFF. The V and J genes are TRBV7-3 and TRBJ2-2; D unresolved. The germline V gene encodes CDR1 SGHTA and CDR2 FQGTGA. The CDR3 totals 11 residues. The germline V and J ends were trimmed by 3 bases and 7 bases, with 3 bases remaining between them.

The CDR3 nucleotides read TGCGCCAGCGGGGGGACAGGGGGCACCGGGGAGCTGTTTTTT. Its translation: CASGGTGGTGELFF. The rearrangement links TRBV10-2 to TRBJ2-2; 11 bases align to TRBD1. V gave up 8 bases and J gave up 4 bases; unmatched junction bases: 3. Germline CDR1 and CDR2: WSHSY and SAAADI. There are 14 residues in the CDR3.

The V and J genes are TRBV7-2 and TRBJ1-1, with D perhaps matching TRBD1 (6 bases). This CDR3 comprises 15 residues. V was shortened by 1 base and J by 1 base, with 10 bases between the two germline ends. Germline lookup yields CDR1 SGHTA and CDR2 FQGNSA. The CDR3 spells CASSLVGRGNTEAFF. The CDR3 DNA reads TGTGCCAGCAGCTTAGTGGGCAGGGGGAACACTGAAGCTTTCTTT.

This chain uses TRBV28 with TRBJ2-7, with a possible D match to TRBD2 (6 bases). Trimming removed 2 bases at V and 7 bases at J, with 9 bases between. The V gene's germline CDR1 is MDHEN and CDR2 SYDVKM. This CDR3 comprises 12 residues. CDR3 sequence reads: CASSLPAGEQYF. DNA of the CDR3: TGTGCCAGCAGTTTACCCGCGGGAGAGCAGTACTTC.

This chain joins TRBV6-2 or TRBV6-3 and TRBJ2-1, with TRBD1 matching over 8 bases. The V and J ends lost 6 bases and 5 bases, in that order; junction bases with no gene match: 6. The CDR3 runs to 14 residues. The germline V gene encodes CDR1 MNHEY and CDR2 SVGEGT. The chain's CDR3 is CASSRTGINNEQFF. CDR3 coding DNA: TGTGCCAGCAGCCGGACAGGGATTAACAATGAGCAGTTCTTC.

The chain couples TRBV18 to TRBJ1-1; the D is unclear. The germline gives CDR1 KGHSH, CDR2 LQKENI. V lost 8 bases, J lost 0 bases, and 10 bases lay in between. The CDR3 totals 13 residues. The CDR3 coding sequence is TGTGCCAGCCACGGAGGGATGAACACTGAAGCTTTCTTT. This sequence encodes CASHGGMNTEAFF. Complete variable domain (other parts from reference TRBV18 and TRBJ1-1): NAGVMQNPRHLVRRRGQEARLRCSPMKGHSHVYWYRQLPEEGLKFMVYLQKENIIDESGMPKERFSAEFPKEGPSILRIQQVVRGDSAAYFCASHGGMNTEAFFGQGTRLTVV.

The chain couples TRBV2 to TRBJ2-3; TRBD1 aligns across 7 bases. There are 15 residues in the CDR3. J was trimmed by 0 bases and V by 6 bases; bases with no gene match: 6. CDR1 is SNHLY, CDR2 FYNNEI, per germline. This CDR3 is CASSDTGASTDTQYF. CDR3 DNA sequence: TGTGCCAGCAGCGACACAGGGGCCAGCACAGATACGCAGTATTTT.